Listed here are 7 T cell receptor beta chains from one sample, sequenced in a study of T cell repertoires in ileal Crohn's disease. Time point: neoterminal ileum biopsy at postoperative endoscopy, about 6 months after surgery. The method was immunoSEQ multiplex PCR; TCRdb's version includes in-frame clones alone and lacks a portion of them. The sample contains about 60,000 clones, roughly nine tenths of which appear only once. Sample: ileal tissue. These receptors all come from an adult with Crohn's disease.

This clone has only one observation. The rearrangement uses TRBV4-2 and TRBJ2-1; 9 bases are a match to TRBD2. Germline lookup yields CDR1 LGHNA and CDR2 YNFKEQ. There are 13 residues in the CDR3. The V and J ends lost 2 bases and 10 bases, in that order; junction bases with no gene match: 3. As DNA, the CDR3 is TGTGCCAGCAGCCAACCCAGCGGGGGGGAGCAGTTCTTC. Its translation: CASSQPSGGEQFF.

The rearrangement uses TRBV5-6 and TRBJ1-6; D gene ambiguous. Germline values: CDR1 SGHDT, CDR2 YYEEEE. V lost 3 bases and J lost 4, with 17 bases in between. The CDR3 covers 17 residues. The CDR3 coding sequence is TGTGCCAGCAGCTCTATAAGGAAAGGAGGTTATAATTCACCCCTCCACTTT. Translated: CASSSIRKGGYNSPLHF.

This clone appeared once. J is TRBJ1-5 and V is TRBV7-8, with D perhaps matching TRBD1 (5 bases). The length of the CDR3 is 14 residues. Germline V gene sequence: CDR1 SGHVS, CDR2 FQNEAQ. With 2 bases removed from V and 3 bases from J, the gap between germline ends came to 8 bases. The CDR3 bases are TGTGCCAGCAGCTTATGGGGGGACAATCAGCCCCAGCATTTT. Protein sequence: CASSLWGDNQPQHF. Drawing the rest from reference TRBV7-8 and TRBJ1-5, the complete variable domain is GAGVSQSPRYKVAKRGQDVALRCDPISGHVSLFWYQQALGQGPEFLTYFQNEAQLDKSGLPSDRFFAERPEGSVSTLKIQRTQQEDSAVYLCASSLWGDNQPQHFGDGTRLSIL.

The chain combines TRBV7-2 with TRBJ2-3, with D unresolved. The CDR3 runs to 13 residues. The V and J ends lost 0 bases and 6 bases respectively, with 7 bases between them. CDR1 is SGHTA, CDR2 FQGNSA, per germline. The CDR3 DNA is TGTGCCAGCAGCTTAGCGATGGCTGATACGCAGTATTTT. The encoded protein is CASSLAMADTQYF. The whole variable domain, remainder taken from reference TRBV7-2 and TRBJ2-3, is GAGVSQSPSNKVTEKGKDVELRCDPISGHTALYWYRQSLGQGLEFLIYFQGNSAPDKSGLPSDRFSAERTGGSVSTLTIQRTQQEDSAVYLCASSLAMADTQYFGPGTRLTVL.

The rearrangement joins TRBV5-1 to TRBJ2-1; 7 nucleotides line up with TRBD1. The germline CDR1 and CDR2 sequences are SGHRS and YFSETQ. CDR3 size: 17 residues. The trim removed 0 bases at V and 4 bases at J, leaving 10 bases unmatched. The CDR3 loop is CASSLEIYGDRYNEQFF. As DNA, the CDR3 is TGCGCCAGCAGCTTGGAGATATACGGGGACAGATACAATGAGCAGTTCTTC.

This clone was seen just once. This rearrangement joins TRBV2 to TRBJ1-1; the D is unclear. The V gene's germline CDR1 is SNHLY and CDR2 FYNNEI. The V end lost 4 bases, the J end lost 2 bases, and 11 bases lay between the germline ends. The CDR3 totals 14 residues. CDR3 amino acids: CASSVARTNTEAFF. In DNA form, the CDR3 reads TGTGCCAGCAGTGTGGCCAGAACAAACACTGAAGCTTTCTTT.

This chain links TRBV19 with TRBJ1-5; maybe TRBD1 (5 bases). Trimming took off 5 bases at V and 0 bases at J, with 11 bases between the two ends. CDR3 length: 15 amino acids. From germline, CDR1 is LNHDA and CDR2 SQIVND (reference sequence). CDR3 coding DNA: TGTGCCAGTAGTTCTCAGGGTTATAGCAATCAGCCCCAGCATTTT. Its protein is CASSSQGYSNQPQHF.